Shown below are 12 T cell receptor beta chains from a single sample sequenced in a study of T cells in Graves' hyperthyroidism and ophthalmopathy. What was amplified from RNA transcripts were TCR beta CDR3 regions. When the TCR CDR3 underwent first-round RT-PCR, the HTBI primer set was used. TCRdb reprocessed the multiplex PCR reads via MiXCR and lists one record per CDR3 protein. The sample comprises about 560,000 distinct CDR3 sequences, approximately 16% of which are singletons, and around 18% rests with the top ten. The sample comprised blood. The receptors were gathered from a woman aged 18 to 35 with Graves' hyperthyroidism.

At least ten counts were recorded for this clonotype. This chain links TRBV7-9 with TRBJ1-2; 7 bases agree with TRBD1. The CDR3 length is 16 residues. V lost 2 bases and J lost 10; bases outside the gene matches: 16. The germline V gene encodes CDR1 SEHNR and CDR2 FQNEAQ (reference sequence). The CDR3 is CASSLTGTRGPRAYTF. CDR3 coding DNA: TGTGCCAGCAGCTTAACAGGGACAAGGGGGCCGAGGGCCTACACCTTC. The whole variable domain, remainder taken from reference TRBV7-9 and TRBJ1-2, is DTGVSQNPRHKITKRGQNVTFRCDPISEHNRLYWYRQTLGQGPEFLTYFQNEAQLEKSRLLSDRFSAERPKGSFSTLEIQRTEQGDSAMYLCASSLTGTRGPRAYTFGSGTRLTVV.

The chain uses TRBV27 and TRBJ1-4; tentatively, D is TRBD1 (5 bases). V was cut by 6 bases and J by 6 bases, with 17 bases left in between. Looked up from germline, CDR1 is MNHEY and CDR2 is SMNVEV (reference sequence). CDR3 length equals 15 residues. The CDR3 DNA reads as TGTGCCAGCAGAAAAAAGGGACTTGGGGATGAAAAACTGTTTTTT. Protein sequence: CASRKKGLGDEKLFF.

The CDR3 coding sequence is TGTGCCAGCAGTTTACCGGGCTATGTTTACGAGCAGTACTTC. It translates to CASSLPGYVYEQYF. The chain is built from TRBV28 and TRBJ2-7; D is ambiguous. V was cut by 2 bases and J by 4 bases, with 12 bases left in between. The germline CDR1 and CDR2 sequences are MDHEN and SYDVKM. CDR3 length: 14 amino acids.

This clonotype was recorded many times. The chain joins TRBV7-8 to TRBJ2-3; the D is unclear. The germline V gene has CDR1 SGHVS and CDR2 FQNEAQ. This CDR3 is built from 15 residues. V lost 0 bases and J lost 2, with 9 bases in between. CDR3 loop: CASSLARQLTDTQYF. As DNA, the CDR3 is TGTGCCAGCAGCTTAGCGCGGCAGCTCACAGATACGCAGTATTTT.

This clonotype has a handful of counts. V is TRBV6-1 and J is TRBJ2-1, with 7 bases identical to TRBD2. The CDR3 totals 15 residues. CDR1 is MNHNS, CDR2 SASEGT, per germline. J lost 4 bases, V lost 7 bases, and 10 bases had no gene match. The CDR3 sequence: CASMRSGEGYNEQFF. Here the CDR3 DNA reads TGTGCCAGCATGAGGAGCGGGGAGGGATACAATGAGCAGTTCTTC.

This clonotype occurred a few times. The V and J genes are TRBV4-3 and TRBJ1-4; the D gene is possibly TRBD1 (5 bases). This CDR3 contains 16 residues. Trimming removed 1 base at V and 2 bases at J, with 11 bases between. From germline, CDR1 is LGHNA and CDR2 YSLEER. CDR3 DNA: TGCGCCAGCAGCCAAGTCTGGGCAGGGACTAATGAAAAACTGTTTTTT. It specifies CASSQVWAGTNEKLFF.

The chain is built from TRBV30 and TRBJ2-5; unclear D gene. This CDR3 comprises 12 residues. Deletions cut 2 bases from V and 0 bases from J, with 4 bases between. Germline V gene lookup returns CDR1 GTSNPN and CDR2 SVGIG (reference sequence). The CDR3 sequence: CAWSIDQETQYF. The CDR3 bases are TGTGCCTGGAGTATAGACCAAGAGACCCAGTACTTC.

This clonotype was observed many times. The rearrangement joins TRBV11-3 to TRBJ2-5, with 8 bases lining up with TRBD1. The CDR3 has 14 residues. Germline values: CDR1 SGHNT, CDR2 YENEEA. V was clipped by 0 bases and J by 5 bases; unmatched bases: 2. The CDR3 coding sequence is TGTGCCAGCAGCTTAGAGGGACAGGTGGAGACCCAGTACTTC. Translating gives CASSLEGQVETQYF.

Note on this clonotype: A much larger clone lies a single base off, so this may be a read error. The chain employs TRBV12-3 or TRBV12-4 and TRBJ2-2; D is undetermined. This CDR3 region has 11 residues. Trimming pared 4 bases from V and 6 bases from J, leaving 3 bases between. The DNA for the CDR3 is TGTGCCAGCAGTTGGTCCGGGGAGCTGTTTTTT. As protein: CASSWSGELFF.

This chain joins TRBV7-9 and TRBJ1-4; weak D call: TRBD1 (5 bases). V lost 5 bases and J lost 8, with 15 bases in between. The CDR3 is made up of 14 amino acids. Germline V gene data show CDR1 as SEHNR and CDR2 as FQNEAQ (reference sequence). CDR3 region: CASSPFSGGEKLFF. CDR3 nucleotides: TGTGCCAGCAGCCCGTTTTCGGGGGGAGAAAAACTGTTTTTT.

This clonotype was detected ten times or more. The chain recombines TRBV11-2 with TRBJ1-2; D is possibly TRBD1 (6 bases). CDR3 length equals 16 residues. Germline CDR1 and CDR2: SGHAT and FQNNGV. The V end was cut by 4 bases, the J end by 0 bases, with 15 bases between. CDR3 coding DNA: TGTGCCAGCAGCTCCCCAAAACAGGGACCTAACTATGGCTACACCTTC. It yields the protein CASSSPKQGPNYGYTF. Combining the CDR3 with reference TRBV11-2 and TRBJ1-2 gives the whole variable domain EAGVAQSPRYKIIEKRQSVAFWCNPISGHATLYWYQQILGQGPKLLIQFQNNGVVDDSQLPKDRFSAERLKGVDSTLKIQPAKLEDSAVYLCASSSPKQGPNYGYTFGSGTRLTVV.

Only a few counts were recorded for this clonotype. This may come from a read error, since a much larger clone is one base off. The CDR3 DNA reads TGTGCCAGCAGTGACTACAGGGAAGGCGAGCAGCACTTC. It encodes CASSDYREGEQHF. The rearrangement links TRBV2 to TRBJ2-7; a weak D match, TRBD1 (6 bases). This CDR3 region has 13 residues. Germline V lookup: CDR1 SNHLY, CDR2 FYNNEI.